Presented here are 7 T cell receptor beta chains from one specimen sequenced in a study of molecular identifiers for immune sequencing clone quantification. TCRdb re-called the PCR reads with MiXCR, one entry per CDR3 protein. The sample comprises approximately 670,000 distinct CDR3 sequences, about 20% of which are singletons, and roughly 0.9% rests with the top ten. Material for sequencing was naive CD8+ T cells from blood, with Jurkat cell RNA spiked in. Subset specified: FACS-sorted CD8+CD4-CCR7+CD45RA+ naive T cells. The receptors here all came from a human donor in good health. Some libraries in this study had Jurkat cell RNA spiked in.

Concerning this clonotype itself: Germline and junction disagree at one end, which may indicate a read error. This chain uses TRBV27 with TRBJ2-7; no clear D gene. The CDR3 has 13 residues. Germline assignment: CDR1 MNHEY and CDR2 SMNVEV (reference sequence). CDR3 residues: CAGSPNIGYEQYF. In DNA form, the CDR3 reads TGTGCCGGCAGTCCTAACATAGGGTACGAGCAGTACTTC.

This clonotype was seen ten or more times. The CDR3 DNA follows: TGTGCCAGCAGCCAAGATGGGGGGCGCGGCACTGAAGCTTTCTTT. Protein sequence: CASSQDGGRGTEAFF. The chain joins TRBV3-1 to TRBJ1-1, with D perhaps TRBD1 (6 bases). V was clipped by 0 bases and J by 4 bases, with 12 bases between them. CDR1 LGHDT and CDR2 YNNKEL come from the germline V gene (reference sequence). This CDR3 region has 15 residues.

The chain combines TRBV12-3 or TRBV12-4 with TRBJ1-3, with TRBD1 as a possible D gene (5 bases). Trimming took 7 bases from V and 4 from J, leaving 14 bases between them. This CDR3 has 14 residues. The DNA of the CDR3 is TGTGCCAGCACTTACGTTCGGGGGGGAAACACCATATATTTT. Its protein product is CASTYVRGGNTIYF.

Ten or more counts support this clonotype. The chain is built from TRBV5-8 and TRBJ1-5; TRBD1 aligns across 8 bases. V shed 3 bases, J shed 5 bases, and the junction held 4 bases outside the gene matches. Looked up from germline, CDR1 is SGHTS and CDR2 is YDEGEE. This CDR3 is 14 amino acids long. The chain's CDR3 is CASSWTGLDQPQHF. CDR3 DNA sequence: TGTGCCAGCAGCTGGACAGGGTTGGATCAGCCCCAGCATTTT. The entire variable domain, with the rest obtained from reference TRBV5-8 and TRBJ1-5, is as follows: EAGVTQSPTHLIKTRGQQATLRCSPISGHTSVYWYQQALGLGLQFLLWYDEGEERNRGNFPPRFSGRQFPNYSSELNVNALELEDSALYLCASSWTGLDQPQHFGDGTRLSIL.

In this sample, this clonotype turned up many times. V usage is TRBV7-9 and J usage is TRBJ2-3; a possible D gene is TRBD1 (5 bases). Looked up from germline, CDR1 is SEHNR and CDR2 is FQNEAQ (reference sequence). The V end was cut by 3 bases, the J end by 2 bases, with 18 bases between. This CDR3 has 17 residues. The CDR3 reads CASSLPYGQRNTDTQYF. DNA of the CDR3: TGTGCCAGCAGCTTGCCCTACGGACAACGGAACACAGATACGCAGTATTTT.

The chain combines TRBV4-1 with TRBJ1-2; D remains ambiguous. Germline V lookup: CDR1 MGHRA, CDR2 YSYEKL. Trimming removed 0 bases from V and 2 bases from J, with 13 bases in between. The CDR3 is 16 residues long. CDR3 nucleotide sequence: TGCGCCAGCAGCCAAGATTCGGAGACACCAAACTATGGCTACACCTTC. As protein: CASSQDSETPNYGYTF.

The chain links TRBV14 to TRBJ2-1, with TRBD1 matching 9 bases. The CDR3 is 15 residues long. The V and J ends lost 3 bases and 2 bases, in that order; junction bases with no gene match: 2. Germline V gene data show CDR1 as SGHDN and CDR2 as FVKESK. The CDR3 coding sequence is TGTGCCAGCAGCCACTGGGACAGGGCCTACAATGAGCAGTTCTTC. This gives the protein CASSHWDRAYNEQFF.